The entry below describes one T cell receptor (beta chain). The antigen it binds to is not known. Base qualities are not provided; no much larger clone lies one nucleotide away. The sample originates from a study of control samples from healthy donors and cancer patients (dated by TCRdb to the early 2020s). The CDR3 measures 15 amino acids from cysteine to phenylalanine. Only the CDR3 region is kept as DNA, spanning 45 bases read in frame from base 1. Germline trimming: 5 bases from V, 2 bases from J; junction bases outside gene matches: 7. Reading the germline V gene (reference sequence) gives CDR1 SEHNR and CDR2 FQNEAQ. Library construction relied on the immunoSEQ multiplex PCR assay. TCRdb provides this immuneACCESS table in a form limited to in-frame rearrangements. Some clones are lacking; in checked studies, under half of them reflect an unresolved V gene, and why the rest are absent is not known. The sample contains tens of thousands of clones, less than 95% of them found a single time. The ten largest make up 22% of the sample.

The chain is encoded by TRBV7-9 joined to TRBJ2-7; 9 central nucleotides agree with TRBD1. Sequenced: PBMCs. The TCR sequence derives from a woman aged 35 to 49 with head and neck cancer. The CDR3 region has the sequence CASSHTDRGPYEQYF. The DNA reads as follows: TGTGCCAGCAGCCATACGGACAGGGGACCCTACGAGCAGTACTTC.